This TCR beta chain came from a study of blood T cell repertoires in COVID-19. Repertoires were generated with immunoSEQ multiplex PCR, while TCRdb's copy carries only in-frame clones and drops some. The top ten clones hold around 4.4% of a sample with hundreds of thousands of clones, around 87% of them seen once. Input material: PBMCs or T cells enriched from blood (not recorded which). This receptor was obtained from a woman aged 18-30 years with acute COVID-19.

The CDR3 sequence: CASSLAGRGSNQPQHF. Written as DNA, the CDR3 is TGTGCCAGCAGTTTGGCAGGGAGGGGAAGCAATCAGCCCCAGCATTTT. This chain links TRBV28 with TRBJ1-5; TRBD1 might be the D (5 bases). This CDR3 contains 16 residues. The germline V gene has CDR1 MDHEN and CDR2 SYDVKM. Trimming stripped 3 bases from V and 1 base from J, with 13 bases between. The complete variable domain, with remaining parts taken from reference TRBV28 and TRBJ1-5, reads DVKVTQSSRYLVKRTGEKVFLECVQDMDHENMFWYRQDPGLGLRLIYFSYDVKMKEKGDIPEGYSVSREKKERFSLILESASTNQTSMYLCASSLAGRGSNQPQHFGDGTRLSIL.